The rows below give T cell receptor beta chains drawn from one sample of a study of blood T cell repertoires in COVID-19. Libraries were prepared by immunoSEQ multiplex PCR; TCRdb keeps only in-frame clonotypes and omits some of them. The table shows nearly 250,000 clones, with roughly 86% occurring only once. Sample: PBMCs or T cells enriched from blood (not recorded which). The receptor source for this set is a woman in her fifties or sixties who had recovered from COVID-19. The CDR3 runs from the conserved cysteine through the conserved F or W.

V,J,CDR3
TRBV11-3,TRBJ2-1,CASSNTPSSYNEQFF
TRBV4-3,TRBJ1-1,CASSQGLFGNTEAFF
TRBV27,TRBJ1-1,CASSLGGVTEAFF
TRBV7-8,TRBJ2-5,CASSPSGAQYF
TRBV6-5,TRBJ1-2,CASREGQDDYGYTF
TRBV5-1,TRBJ1-2,CASSSAGRTYGYTF
TRBV21-1,TRBJ1-1,CASSSGQGARGTEAFF
TRBV5-8,TRBJ2-3,CASSTGTSGAKDRADTQYF
TRBV7-7,TRBJ2-5,CASSPGHQGGRQETQYF
TRBV4-2,TRBJ2-3,CASSQVAGGPSTDTQYF
TRBV2,TRBJ1-6,CASSERQGNSPLHF
TRBV19,TRBJ2-1,CASSKTSGKINEQFF
TRBV20-1,TRBJ2-7,CSASYRDRVNEQYF
TRBV19,TRBJ2-3,CASRSRDRGLSDTQYF
TRBV10-2,TRBJ2-7,CASSGAEQYF
TRBV5-4,TRBJ2-4,CASSSRQGIAKNIQYF